These T cell receptor beta chains were read from a single sample in a study of T cells of healthy individuals. TCRdb recomputed calls from the 5' RACE reads with MiXCR, one row per CDR3 protein. This sample has nearly 100,000 distinct CDR3 sequences, with about 16% found just once. These receptors all come from a human donor in good health. Each CDR3 is given with its conserved first and last residue. A D gene is named only where the DNA matches it firmly. The size field is filled for only some rows; it gives once, few, many or a size class.

J | D | V | size | DNA | CDR3
TRBJ2-1 | . | TRBV9 | . | TGTGCCAGCAGCGCACCTCGGGACAATGAGCAGTTCTTC | CASSAPRDNEQFF
TRBJ1-2 | . | TRBV6-6 | . | TGTGCCAGCACCCCGGTGCCAAACGATGGCTACACCTTC | CASTPVPNDGYTF
TRBJ2-1 | . | TRBV2 | . | TGTGCCAGCAATGGGATGTCCGAGCAGTTCTTC | CASNGMSEQFF
TRBJ2-7 | . | TRBV28 | few | TGTGCCAGGAGGGGTACCTGGGAGAAGAGGTACGAGCAGTACTTC | CARRGTWEKRYEQYF
TRBJ1-5 | TRBD1 | TRBV6-1 | few | TGTGCCAGCAGTGAGGTATGGACAGGGGTGGATCAGCCCCAGCATTTT | CASSEVWTGVDQPQHF
TRBJ2-1 | . | TRBV7-2 | few | TGTGCCAGCAGCCCGCCCACCCTAGGCCTAAACAATGAGCAGTTCTTC | CASSPPTLGLNNEQFF
TRBJ2-7 | . | TRBV20-1 | many | TGCAGTGCTAGCACCAGATACGAGCAGTACTTC | CSASTRYEQYF
TRBJ2-5 | . | TRBV7-2 | . | TGTGCCAGCAGCTCGAGGACATTCCAAGAGACCCAGTACTTC | CASSSRTFQETQYF
TRBJ2-3 | . | TRBV12-3/TRBV12-4 | few | TGTGCCAGCAGTTTAAAGTTTGGCGGCGAAGGAGATACGCAGTATTTT | CASSLKFGGEGDTQYF
TRBJ2-5 | . | TRBV21-1 | . | TGTGCCAGCAAGAATCAAGAGACCCAGTACTTC | CASKNQETQYF
TRBJ2-2 | TRBD2 | TRBV5-1 | . | TGCGCCAGCAGCTTGGATAATAGCGGGAGGGAGCTGTTTTTT | CASSLDNSGRELFF
TRBJ2-1 | . | TRBV7-6 | . | TGTGCCAGCCTCCCGAACGGGGAGGTAGGGGAGCAGTTCTTC | CASLPNGEVGEQFF
TRBJ2-1 | . | TRBV27 | many | TGTGCCAGCAGTCCCCTGACTTCTGAGCAGTTCTTC | CASSPLTSEQFF
TRBJ2-5 | TRBD1 | TRBV18 | . | TGTGCCAGCTCACCCCGGGACAGAACGTACCAAGAGACCCAGTACTTC | CASSPRDRTYQETQYF
TRBJ2-1 | . | TRBV2 | . | TGTGCCAGCAGTGAAGCTGGGGGACAGTTCTTC | CASSEAGGQFF
TRBJ2-3 | TRBD1 | TRBV28 | few | TGTGCCAGCAATACAGGGGGCCGGTATACGCAGTATTTT | CASNTGGRYTQYF
TRBJ2-1 | . | TRBV9 | . | TGTGCCAGCAGCGTAGGGGGGAATGTTGAGCAGTTCTTC | CASSVGGNVEQFF
TRBJ2-3 | . | TRBV28 | few | TGTGCCAGCAGTCAGGTACAGTTCACAGATACGCAGTATTTT | CASSQVQFTDTQYF
TRBJ2-7 | . | TRBV12-3/TRBV12-4 | . | TGTGCCAGCAGTTTGGGCGGAGGGACGACCTACGAGCAGTACTTC | CASSLGGGTTYEQYF
TRBJ2-4 | . | TRBV2 | . | TGTGCCAGCACTTTTCAGGACAGTCAAAACATTCAGTACTTC | CASTFQDSQNIQYF
TRBJ2-1 | TRBD2 | TRBV5-4 | few | TGTGCCAGCAGCCGGGCTAGCGGGAGGGCCTCCTACAATGAGCAGTTCTTC | CASSRASGRASYNEQFF
TRBJ2-7 | TRBD2 | TRBV29-1 | many | TGCAGCGGACTGACTAGCGGGAGCCTGCGGCAGTACTTC | CSGLTSGSLRQYF
TRBJ2-1 | . | TRBV28 | . | TGTGCCAGCACTTGGGCGGAGAGCTCCTACAATGAGCAGTTCTTC | CASTWAESSYNEQFF
TRBJ2-7 | TRBD2 | TRBV24-1 | many | TGTGCCACCTCAGCTAGCGGGAGGTCCTACGAGCAGTACTTC | CATSASGRSYEQYF
TRBJ1-2 | . | TRBV5-5 | few | TGTGCCAGCAGCCGCGACCTTCACGTGGGGGGCAACTATGGCTACACCTTC | CASSRDLHVGGNYGYTF
TRBJ1-5 | . | TRBV6-2/TRBV6-3 | few | TGTGCCAGCATTAGGGACGGGTTCAGCAATCAGCCCCAGCATTTT | CASIRDGFSNQPQHF
TRBJ1-1 | . | TRBV28 | . | TGTGCCAGCAGTTTTACGTCCGGGATTTCACGCACTGAAGCTTTCTTT | CASSFTSGISRTEAFF
TRBJ1-1 | . | TRBV28 | . | TGTGCCAGCAGTTCGGCGGGGGGTTTGAACACTGAAGCTTTCTTT | CASSSAGGLNTEAFF
TRBJ2-3 | . | TRBV11-1 | few | TGTGCCAGCAGCAACACAGTAACTAGCACAGATACGCAGTATTTT | CASSNTVTSTDTQYF
TRBJ1-4 | . | TRBV25-1 | . | TGTGCCAGCAGTGAACCCACAGGAGGACTGTTTTTT | CASSEPTGGLFF
TRBJ2-3 | . | TRBV4-3 | many | TGCGCCAGCAGCCAAGTGGGGTCCTTCACAGATACGCAGTATTTT | CASSQVGSFTDTQYF
TRBJ1-1 | . | TRBV25-1 | many | TGTGCCAGCAGTGAGGGCCCAGCGAACACTGAAGCTTTCTTT | CASSEGPANTEAFF
TRBJ2-5 | . | TRBV7-2 | . | TGTGCCAGCAGCTTTAATCCCTTTATACAGGGTGAGACCCAGTACTTC | CASSFNPFIQGETQYF
TRBJ2-1 | . | TRBV3-1 | . | TGTGCCAGCAGCCAAGGCAGGAGGGCCCTCTACAATGAGCAGTTCTTC | CASSQGRRALYNEQFF
TRBJ2-7 | TRBD2 | TRBV27 | many | TGTGCCAGCAGTTACACGCCCGGGACTAGCGGGGGCTTGTACTTC | CASSYTPGTSGGLYF
TRBJ2-6 | . | TRBV4-2 | . | TGTGCCAGCAGCCAAGCCCCGATTTCTGGGGCCAACGTCCTGACTTTC | CASSQAPISGANVLTF
TRBJ2-1 | . | TRBV7-9 | few | TGTGCCAGCAGCTTAGCGGGGGGAGACTCCTACAATGAGCAGTTCTTC | CASSLAGGDSYNEQFF
TRBJ1-5 | . | TRBV4-1 | few | TGCGCCAGCAGCGGAGGGGAGACGAGCAATCAGCCCCAGCATTTT | CASSGGETSNQPQHF
TRBJ2-3 | . | TRBV15 | . | TGTGCCACCAGCAGAGCACAGGGTATTAGCACAGATACGCAGTATTTT | CATSRAQGISTDTQYF
TRBJ1-2 | . | TRBV20-1 | few | TGCAGTGCTGCCGAGGACTATGGCTACACCTTC | CSAAEDYGYTF
TRBJ1-5 | . | TRBV19 | many | TGTGCCAGTAGACCCCTGACAGGAATGAGCAATCAGCCCCAGCATTTT | CASRPLTGMSNQPQHF
TRBJ2-2 | . | TRBV6-5 | . | TGTGCCAGCCGGTCCGGGACTTCGAACACCGGGGAGCTGTTTTTT | CASRSGTSNTGELFF
TRBJ1-1 | . | TRBV7-8 | . | TGTGCCAGCAGCTTAGGGGGGGGCTCGGCCACTGAAGCTTTCTTT | CASSLGGGSATEAFF
TRBJ2-2 | . | TRBV11-2 | few | TGTGCCAGCGCCTGGGGGGCGAACACCGGGGAGCTGTTTTTT | CASAWGANTGELFF
TRBJ2-7 | . | TRBV5-1 | . | TGCGCCAGCAGCTTGGGGGGCGGGTACTCCTACGAGCAGTACTTC | CASSLGGGYSYEQYF